The 5 T cell receptor beta chains below come from one sample, sequenced in a study of cytomegalovirus exposure and HLA in healthy donors. Use of 60 Vbeta and 13 Jbeta primers characterized the PCR. Data came from immunoSEQ multiplex PCR; TCRdb stores just in-frame clones and leaves some out. Of about 200,000 clones in the sample, around 79% were seen once. Input material: PBMCs. The receptors here all came from a girl between 2 and 10 years old in good health and CMV-seronegative.

The chain combines TRBV4-1 with TRBJ2-7; D is ambiguous. Trimming cost V 0 bases and J 7 bases, with 10 bases left between them. Germline assignment: CDR1 MGHRA and CDR2 YSYEKL. The CDR3 is made up of 13 amino acids. This CDR3 is CASSQEPTLEQYF. The CDR3 DNA reads as TGCGCCAGCAGCCAAGAACCCACTTTAGAGCAGTACTTC.

The rearrangement uses TRBV5-1 and TRBJ1-1, with 8 bases aligning to TRBD1. The germline V gene encodes CDR1 SGHRS and CDR2 YFSETQ. This CDR3 region has 18 residues. Trimming cost V 2 bases and J 4 bases; bases outside gene matches: 16. The CDR3 loop is CASSLIAGGFVSVTEAFF. The CDR3 coding sequence is TGCGCCAGCAGCTTAATAGCAGGGGGCTTCGTATCGGTCACTGAAGCTTTCTTT.

Here the CDR3 reads CATHDIGGLAGGIVTGELFF. CDR3 in DNA: TGCGCCACCCACGATATAGGGGGACTAGCGGGGGGCATTGTCACCGGGGAGCTGTTTTTT. The chain joins TRBV4-1 to TRBJ2-2; 15 positions match TRBD2. Losses at the gene ends were 10 bases for V and 4 bases for J; bases not matched to a gene: 19. Germline loops: CDR1 MGHRA, CDR2 YSYEKL. This CDR3 has 20 amino acids.

The chain recombines TRBV27 with TRBJ2-6, with D possibly TRBD1 on 6 matching bases. Germline loops: CDR1 MNHEY, CDR2 SMNVEV (reference sequence). V lost 2 bases and J lost 3, with 8 bases in between. This CDR3 has 15 amino acids. CDR3 residues: CASSLRGGGANVLTF. The DNA for the CDR3 is TGTGCCAGCAGTTTAAGAGGGGGTGGGGCCAACGTCCTGACTTTC.

The chain combines TRBV5-1 with TRBJ2-5; 9 bases match TRBD1. This CDR3 has 15 amino acids. V was pared by 4 bases and J by 5 bases, with 9 bases of the junction left unmatched. Germline lookup yields CDR1 SGHRS and CDR2 YFSETQ. This CDR3 reads CASSTGTGRGETQYF. CDR3 in DNA: TGCGCCAGCAGCACCGGGACAGGGAGAGGGGAGACCCAGTACTTC.